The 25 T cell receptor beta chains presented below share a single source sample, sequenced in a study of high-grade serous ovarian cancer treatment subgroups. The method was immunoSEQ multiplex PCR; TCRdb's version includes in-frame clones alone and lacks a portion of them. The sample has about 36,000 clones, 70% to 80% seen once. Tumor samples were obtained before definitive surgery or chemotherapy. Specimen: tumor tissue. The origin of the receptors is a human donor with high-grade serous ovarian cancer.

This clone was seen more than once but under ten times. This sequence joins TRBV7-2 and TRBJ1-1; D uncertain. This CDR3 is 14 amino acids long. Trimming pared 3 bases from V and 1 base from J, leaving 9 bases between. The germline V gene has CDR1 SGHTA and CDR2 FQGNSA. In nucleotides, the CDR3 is TGTGCCAGCAGCTTTGGGGAATCGAACACTGAAGCTTTCTTT. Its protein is CASSFGESNTEAFF.

The CDR3 is CASSPMGTGVYEQYF. The CDR3 nucleotides read TGCGCCAGCAGCCCCATGGGGACAGGGGTATACGAGCAGTACTTC. The genes are TRBV4-1 and TRBJ2-7, with 10 bases matching TRBD1. The CDR3 consists of 15 residues. V shed 4 bases, J shed 4 bases, and the junction held 7 bases outside the gene matches. CDR1 is MGHRA, CDR2 YSYEKL, per germline.

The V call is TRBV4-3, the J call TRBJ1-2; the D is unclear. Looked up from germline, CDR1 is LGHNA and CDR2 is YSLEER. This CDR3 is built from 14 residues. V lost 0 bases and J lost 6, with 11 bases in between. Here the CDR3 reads CASSQDRGSNGYTF. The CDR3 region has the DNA TGCGCCAGCAGCCAAGATCGAGGAAGCAATGGCTACACCTTC.

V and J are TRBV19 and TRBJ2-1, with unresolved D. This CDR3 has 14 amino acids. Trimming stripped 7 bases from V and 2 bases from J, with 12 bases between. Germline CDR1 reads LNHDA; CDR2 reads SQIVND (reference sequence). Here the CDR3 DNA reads TGTGCCAGTATTTCCACTGTGCCCTACAATGAGCAGTTCTTC. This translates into CASISTVPYNEQFF.

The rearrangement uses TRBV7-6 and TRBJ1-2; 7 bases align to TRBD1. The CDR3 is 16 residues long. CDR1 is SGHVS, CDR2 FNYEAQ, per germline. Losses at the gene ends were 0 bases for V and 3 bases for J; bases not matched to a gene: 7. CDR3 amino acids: CASSLAGTDPYYGYTF. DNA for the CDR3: TGTGCCAGCAGCTTAGCGGGGACAGATCCCTACTATGGCTACACCTTC.

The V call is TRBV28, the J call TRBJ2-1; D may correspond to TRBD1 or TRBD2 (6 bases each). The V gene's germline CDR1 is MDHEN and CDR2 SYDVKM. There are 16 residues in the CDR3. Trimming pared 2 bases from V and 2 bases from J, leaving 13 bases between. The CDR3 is CASSLVSGATYNEQFF. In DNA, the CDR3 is TGTGCCAGCAGTTTAGTTTCGGGGGCAACCTACAATGAGCAGTTCTTC.

The CDR3 DNA reads TGTGCCAGCAGCGACCCTCAGGAGCGGGGGGGGAATGAGCAGTTCTTC. Encoded protein: CASSDPQERGGNEQFF. The chain carries TRBV9 and TRBJ2-1; TRBD2 matches 10 bases. Trimming at V came to 3 bases and at J to 7 bases, leaving 10 bases not matched to a gene. This CDR3 spans 16 amino acids. Germline V gene lookup returns CDR1 SGDLS and CDR2 YYNGEE.

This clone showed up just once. The CDR3: CASSFNSAYEQYF. Here the CDR3 DNA reads TGTGCCAGCAGTTTCAACAGCGCCTACGAGCAGTACTTC. The V gene is TRBV27, the J gene TRBJ2-7; D uncertain. CDR1 and CDR2 (germline): MNHEY, SMNVEV (reference sequence). The V end lost 3 bases, the J end lost 2 bases, and 8 bases lay between the germline ends. The CDR3 has 13 residues.

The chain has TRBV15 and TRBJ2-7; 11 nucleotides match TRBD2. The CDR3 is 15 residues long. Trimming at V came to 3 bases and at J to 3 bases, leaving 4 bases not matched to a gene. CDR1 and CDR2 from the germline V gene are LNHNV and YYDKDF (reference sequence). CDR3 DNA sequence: TGTGCCACCAGCAGCCCCGGGACTAGCGGCTACGAGCAGTACTTC. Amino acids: CATSSPGTSGYEQYF.

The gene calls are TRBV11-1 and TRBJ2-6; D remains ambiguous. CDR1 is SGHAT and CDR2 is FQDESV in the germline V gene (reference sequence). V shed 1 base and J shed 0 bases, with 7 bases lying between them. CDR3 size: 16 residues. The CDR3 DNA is TGTGCCAGCAGCTTAGAAACCGTCTCTGGGGCCAACGTCCTGACTTTC. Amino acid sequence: CASSLETVSGANVLTF.

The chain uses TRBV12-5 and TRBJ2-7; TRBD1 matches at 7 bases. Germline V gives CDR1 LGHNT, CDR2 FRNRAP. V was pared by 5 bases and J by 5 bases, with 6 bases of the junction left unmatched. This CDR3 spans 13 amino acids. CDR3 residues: CASGGDQGDEQYF. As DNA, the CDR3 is TGTGCTAGTGGTGGGGACCAGGGGGACGAGCAGTACTTC.

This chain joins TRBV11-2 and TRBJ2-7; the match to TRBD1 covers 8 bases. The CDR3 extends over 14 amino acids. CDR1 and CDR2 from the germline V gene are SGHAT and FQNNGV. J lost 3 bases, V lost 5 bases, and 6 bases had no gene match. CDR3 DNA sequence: TGTGCCAGCAGCCTCGACAGGGGTTACTACGAGCAGTACTTC. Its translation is CASSLDRGYYEQYF.

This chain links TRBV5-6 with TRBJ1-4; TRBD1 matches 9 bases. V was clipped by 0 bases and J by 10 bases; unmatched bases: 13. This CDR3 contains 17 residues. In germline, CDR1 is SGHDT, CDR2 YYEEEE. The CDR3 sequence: CASSLEGARDRDRKLFF. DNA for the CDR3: TGTGCCAGCAGCTTGGAAGGGGCCCGGGACAGGGATAGAAAACTGTTTTTT.

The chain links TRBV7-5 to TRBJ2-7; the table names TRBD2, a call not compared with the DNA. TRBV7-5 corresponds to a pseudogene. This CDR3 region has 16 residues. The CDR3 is CVRSPPSGSPSYEQYF. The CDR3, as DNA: TGTGTCAGAAGCCCACCAAGCGGGAGCCCATCCTACGAGCAGTACTTC.

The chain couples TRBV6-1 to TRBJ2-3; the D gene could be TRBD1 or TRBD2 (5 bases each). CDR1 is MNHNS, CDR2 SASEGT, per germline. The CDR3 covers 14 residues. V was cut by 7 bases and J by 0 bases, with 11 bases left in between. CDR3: CASTLGDSTDTQYF. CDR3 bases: TGTGCCAGCACCCTGGGGGATAGCACAGATACGCAGTATTTT.

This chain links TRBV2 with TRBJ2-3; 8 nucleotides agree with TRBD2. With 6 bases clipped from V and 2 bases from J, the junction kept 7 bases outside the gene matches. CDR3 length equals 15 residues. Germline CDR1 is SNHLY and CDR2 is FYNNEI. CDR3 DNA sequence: TGTGCCAGCAGGCCGACTAGCGTAGTCACAGATACGCAGTATTTT. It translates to CASRPTSVVTDTQYF.

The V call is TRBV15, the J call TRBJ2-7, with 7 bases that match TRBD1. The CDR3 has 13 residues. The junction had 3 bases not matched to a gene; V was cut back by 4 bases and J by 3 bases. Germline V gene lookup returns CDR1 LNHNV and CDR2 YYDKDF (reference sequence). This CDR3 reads CATSTGTDYEQYF. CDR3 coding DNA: TGTGCCACCAGCACGGGGACAGACTACGAGCAGTACTTC.

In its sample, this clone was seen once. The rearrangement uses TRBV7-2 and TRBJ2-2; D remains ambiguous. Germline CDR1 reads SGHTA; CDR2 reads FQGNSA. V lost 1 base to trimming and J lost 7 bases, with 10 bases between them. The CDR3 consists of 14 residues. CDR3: CASSLGAVIGELFF. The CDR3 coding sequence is TGTGCCAGCAGCTTAGGGGCTGTCATCGGGGAGCTGTTTTTT.

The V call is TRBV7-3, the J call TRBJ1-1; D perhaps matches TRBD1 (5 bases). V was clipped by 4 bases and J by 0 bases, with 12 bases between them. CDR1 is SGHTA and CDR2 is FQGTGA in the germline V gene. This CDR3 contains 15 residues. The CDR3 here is CASSSTGIMNTEAFF. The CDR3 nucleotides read TGTGCCAGCAGCTCTACAGGAATAATGAACACTGAAGCTTTCTTT.

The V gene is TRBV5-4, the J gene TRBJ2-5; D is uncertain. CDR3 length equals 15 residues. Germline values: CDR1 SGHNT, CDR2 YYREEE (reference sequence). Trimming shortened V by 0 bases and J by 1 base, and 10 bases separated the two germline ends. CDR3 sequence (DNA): TGTGCCAGCAGCTTGGATTCTGGCTTCCAAGAGACCCAGTACTTC. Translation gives CASSLDSGFQETQYF.

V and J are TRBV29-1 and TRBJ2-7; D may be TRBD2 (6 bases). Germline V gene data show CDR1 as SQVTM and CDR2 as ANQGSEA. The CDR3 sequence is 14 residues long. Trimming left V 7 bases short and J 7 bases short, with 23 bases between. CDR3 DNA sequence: TGCAGCGCCAAACCGGGACGGGGGATTTCAGAGCAGTACTTC. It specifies CSAKPGRGISEQYF.

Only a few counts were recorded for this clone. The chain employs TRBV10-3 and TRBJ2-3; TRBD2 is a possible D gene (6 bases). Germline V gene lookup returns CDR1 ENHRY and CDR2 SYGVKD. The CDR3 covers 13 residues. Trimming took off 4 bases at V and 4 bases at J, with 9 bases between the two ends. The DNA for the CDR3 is TGTGCCATCAGTGGCGGGGTGGCAGATACGCAGTATTTT. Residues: CAISGGVADTQYF.

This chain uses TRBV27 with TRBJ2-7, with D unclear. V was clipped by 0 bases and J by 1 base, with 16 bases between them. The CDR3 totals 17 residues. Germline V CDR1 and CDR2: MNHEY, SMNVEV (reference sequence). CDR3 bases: TGTGCCAGCAGTTTATCTTATGGTACTGACGCATCCTACGAGCAGTACTTC. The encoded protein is CASSLSYGTDASYEQYF.

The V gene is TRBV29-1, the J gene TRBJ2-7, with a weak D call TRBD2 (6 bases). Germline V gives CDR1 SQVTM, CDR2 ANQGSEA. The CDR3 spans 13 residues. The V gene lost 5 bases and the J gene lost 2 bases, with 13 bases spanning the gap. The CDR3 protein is CSVLREPTYEQYF. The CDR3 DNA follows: TGCAGCGTTCTCCGGGAGCCTACCTACGAGCAGTACTTC.

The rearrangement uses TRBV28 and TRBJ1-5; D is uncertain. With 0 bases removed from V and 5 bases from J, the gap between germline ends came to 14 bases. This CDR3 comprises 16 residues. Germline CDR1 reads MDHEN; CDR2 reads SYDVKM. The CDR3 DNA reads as TGTGCCAGCAGTTTATGCACAGCGTTTCGGGATCAGCCCCAGCATTTT. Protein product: CASSLCTAFRDQPQHF.